What follows are 31 T cell receptor beta chains derived from one specimen sequenced in a study of radiotherapy plus CTLA-4 blockade in lung cancer. Data came from immunoSEQ multiplex PCR; TCRdb stores just in-frame clones and leaves some out. The table includes about 88,000 clones, about two thirds detected once. The specimen was peripheral blood, collected from a patient treated with radiotherapy plus ipilimumab. Receptors were obtained from a human donor with non-small cell lung cancer that progressed on radiotherapy plus ipilimumab.

The V and J genes are TRBV4-1 and TRBJ2-1, with 9 bases identical to TRBD2. This CDR3 contains 15 residues. V lost 0 bases and J lost 8; bases outside the gene matches: 5. From germline, CDR1 is MGHRA and CDR2 YSYEKL. Written as DNA, the CDR3 is TGCGCCAGCAGCCAAGACTCTAGCGGGATTTATGAGCAGTTCTTC. As protein: CASSQDSSGIYEQFF.

The V gene is TRBV27, the J gene TRBJ2-7, with TRBD1 identical over 10 bases. The CDR3 totals 14 residues. Germline CDR1 reads MNHEY; CDR2 reads SMNVEV (reference sequence). The V and J ends lost 6 bases and 7 bases, in that order; junction bases with no gene match: 9. The CDR3 DNA reads as TGTGCCAGCAGCCAGACAGGGGGCGCGGGGGAGCAGTACTTC. This sequence encodes CASSQTGGAGEQYF.

V usage is TRBV19 and J usage is TRBJ2-7; 10 bases map to TRBD2. Trimming took 3 bases from V and 5 from J; bases not matched to a gene: 4. The CDR3 spans 14 residues. Looked up from germline, CDR1 is LNHDA and CDR2 is SQIVND (reference sequence). CDR3 loop: CASSMGLAYHEQYF. Here the CDR3 DNA reads TGTGCCAGTAGTATGGGACTAGCGTACCACGAGCAGTACTTC.

Points on this clone: At one of its ends the junction is not consistent with the germline gene, which may arise from a read error. The rearrangement links TRBV15 to TRBJ1-2; TRBD1 aligns across 7 bases. The CDR3 runs 18 residues. Germline CDR1 and CDR2: LNHNV and YYDKDF (reference sequence). The chain's CDR3 is CVTSRDRLDQDRIYGYTF. CDR3 nucleotides: TGTGTCACCAGCAGAGATAGGCTGGACCAGGACAGGATCTATGGCTACACCTTC.

The chain joins TRBV18 to TRBJ2-7, with unresolved D. Trimming pared 3 bases from V and 0 bases from J, leaving 12 bases between. There are 15 residues in the CDR3. Germline lookup yields CDR1 KGHSH and CDR2 LQKENI. CDR3 sequence: CASSPVRSSSYEQYF. The CDR3, as DNA: TGTGCCAGCTCACCCGTCCGCTCGAGCTCCTACGAGCAGTACTTC.

This clone was counted a few times. The chain links TRBV27 to TRBJ1-5; no firm D call. V dropped 0 bases and J dropped 6 bases, with 6 bases sitting between them. CDR3 length equals 13 residues. Germline CDR1 MNHEY, CDR2 SMNVEV (reference sequence). Here the CDR3 reads CASSLSQGQPQHF. The CDR3 DNA reads TGTGCCAGCAGTTTATCCCAAGGTCAGCCCCAGCATTTT.

The chain is built from TRBV6-6 and TRBJ2-1; TRBD1 or TRBD2 may be the D gene (5 bases each). CDR1 and CDR2 (germline): MNHNY, SVGAGI (reference sequence). The V and J ends lost 9 bases and 2 bases respectively, with 11 bases between them. The CDR3 has 13 amino acids. CDR3 residues: CASGLGAYNEQFF. CDR3 DNA: TGTGCCAGTGGACTGGGGGCCTACAATGAGCAGTTCTTC.

The genes are TRBV7-9 and TRBJ1-2, with unresolved D. Between the trimmed V and J ends, which lost 0 bases and 2 bases, there was a span of 7 bases. From germline, CDR1 is SEHNR and CDR2 FQNEAQ (reference sequence). CDR3 length: 14 residues. As DNA, the CDR3 is TGTGCCAGCAGCTTAGCGGGCGGAAACTATGGCTACACCTTC. Residues: CASSLAGGNYGYTF.

CDR3 sequence (DNA): TGTGCCAGCAGTGTAACCCCGGGACACCCGGGCGAGACCCAGTACTTC. This translates into CASSVTPGHPGETQYF. The rearrangement links TRBV6-1 to TRBJ2-5, with a tentative D call TRBD1 (6 bases). CDR1 and CDR2 (germline): MNHNS, SASEGT. There are 16 residues in the CDR3. V was clipped by 4 bases and J by 5 bases, with 20 bases between them.

In this sample, this clone turned up a few times. The chain links TRBV29-1 to TRBJ2-1; 10 bases line up with TRBD1. The germline CDR1 and CDR2 sequences are SQVTM and ANQGSEA. This CDR3 spans 14 amino acids. V dropped 7 bases and J dropped 4; count of bases not matched to a gene: 7. CDR3 amino acids: CSAGTGVSYNEQFF. The CDR3 nucleotides are TGCAGCGCCGGGACAGGGGTTAGTTACAATGAGCAGTTCTTC.

A word on this clone: One end of the junction fails to match germline, which may point to a read error. This chain joins TRBV18 and TRBJ2-2; 8 bases line up with TRBD1. Germline CDR1 KGHSH, CDR2 LQKENI. The CDR3 has 17 amino acids. The CDR3 DNA follows: TGTGCCAGCTCTTCGAAGCGGACAGGGACGAAGACCGGGGAGCTGTTTTTT. This sequence encodes CASSSKRTGTKTGELFF.

V is TRBV19 and J is TRBJ2-1; 8 nucleotides align to TRBD2. Germline trimming cut 5 bases from V and 15 bases from J; bases unmatched to any gene: 9. CDR3 length: 12 amino acids. Germline V lookup: CDR1 LNHDA, CDR2 SQIVND (reference sequence). For the CDR3, the DNA is TGTGCCAGTAGTCCTGTAGCGGGGACAACGTTCTTC. The encoded protein is CASSPVAGTTFF.

V usage is TRBV28 and J usage is TRBJ1-1, with TRBD1 as a possible D gene (5 bases). The V gene lost 6 bases and the J gene lost 4 bases, with 15 bases spanning the gap. This CDR3 is built from 14 residues. Germline lookup yields CDR1 MDHEN and CDR2 SYDVKM. CDR3 loop: CASRYQGRGTEAFF. The CDR3 DNA sequence: TGTGCCAGCAGGTACCAGGGAAGAGGCACTGAAGCTTTCTTT.

The V gene is TRBV28, the J gene TRBJ2-5; 9 positions match TRBD2. The CDR3 is made up of 16 amino acids. V was clipped by 7 bases and J by 5 bases; unmatched bases: 14. In germline, CDR1 is MDHEN, CDR2 SYDVKM. For the CDR3, the DNA is TGTGCCAGCACCTCTCGGGCGGGAGGGCCGGGGGAGACCCAGTACTTC. As protein: CASTSRAGGPGETQYF.

This clone was counted a few times. The chain employs TRBV30 and TRBJ1-3, with 8 positions matching TRBD1. This CDR3 has 14 amino acids. Trimming removed 5 bases from V and 0 bases from J; junction bases left unmatched: 3. The germline CDR1 and CDR2 sequences are GTSNPN and SVGIG (reference sequence). CDR3 amino acids: CAWDGTGSGNTIYF. CDR3 bases: TGTGCCTGGGATGGGACAGGCTCTGGAAACACCATATATTTT.

The gene calls are TRBV11-3 and TRBJ2-3; 9 positions match TRBD1. Per germline, CDR1 SGHNT and CDR2 YENEEA. V was pared by 5 bases and J by 3 bases, with 9 bases of the junction left unmatched. The CDR3 is made up of 16 amino acids. CDR3 sequence reads: CASSPRQGVGTDTQYF. CDR3 DNA sequence: TGTGCCAGCAGCCCTAGACAGGGGGTCGGGACAGATACGCAGTATTTT.

This clone was counted only a few times. The J gene is TRBJ2-2, the V gene TRBV19; 8 nucleotides line up with TRBD2. The CDR3 is 17 amino acids. In germline, CDR1 is LNHDA, CDR2 SQIVND (reference sequence). The V segment lost 5 bases and the J segment 1 base; nucleotides outside the gene matches: 9. The CDR3 bases are TGTGCCAGTAGTCCCACCTCCCTAGCGGGGAACACCGGGGAGCTGTTTTTT. Protein sequence: CASSPTSLAGNTGELFF.

The chain carries TRBV7-2 and TRBJ1-3; D possibly corresponds to TRBD1 (5 bases). The CDR3 covers 16 residues. The germline V gene encodes CDR1 SGHTA and CDR2 FQGNSA. Trimming cost V 5 bases and J 1 base, with 15 bases left between them. The CDR3 sequence is CASSPAGGWSGNTIYF. CDR3 sequence (DNA): TGTGCCAGCAGCCCCGCGGGGGGATGGTCTGGAAACACCATATATTTT.

This clone was counted between two and nine times. The J gene is TRBJ2-6, the V gene TRBV9, with D uncertain. The CDR3 contains 14 residues. Per germline, CDR1 SGDLS and CDR2 YYNGEE. Between the trimmed V and J ends, which lost 4 bases and 2 bases, there was a span of 7 bases. The CDR3 protein is CASSLRAGANVLTF. As DNA, the CDR3 is TGTGCCAGCAGCCTTCGGGCTGGGGCCAACGTCCTGACTTTC.

This clone showed up just once. This chain connects TRBV7-2 to TRBJ2-7; D is ambiguous. Trimming removed 0 bases from V and 2 bases from J, with 8 bases in between. The CDR3 has 14 residues. Germline V gene lookup returns CDR1 SGHTA and CDR2 FQGNSA. The DNA for the CDR3 is TGTGCCAGCAGCTTAGCGAAACAGACCTACGAGCAGTACTTC. Translation: CASSLAKQTYEQYF.

This chain connects TRBV27 to TRBJ2-7; D gene ambiguous. The germline V gene encodes CDR1 MNHEY and CDR2 SMNVEV (reference sequence). V was pared by 6 bases and J by 0 bases, with 15 bases between. The CDR3 is 15 amino acids. The CDR3 DNA reads TGTGCCAGCAGCACTGGACGGTTCGGCTCCTACGAGCAGTACTTC. Protein sequence: CASSTGRFGSYEQYF.

The chain carries TRBV4-1 and TRBJ1-5; perhaps TRBD1 as D (5 bases). This CDR3 comprises 15 residues. Deletions cut 0 bases from V and 6 bases from J, with 12 bases between. Germline V lookup: CDR1 MGHRA, CDR2 YSYEKL. The CDR3 DNA reads as TGCGCCAGCAGCCAAGACAGGGCGTCGACTCAGCCCCAGCATTTT. This encodes CASSQDRASTQPQHF.

This clone was observed a handful of times. The chain employs TRBV9 and TRBJ1-6; D remains unclear. The CDR3 sequence is 12 residues long. V shed 4 bases and J shed 8 bases, with 7 bases lying between them. CDR1 and CDR2 (germline): SGDLS, YYNGEE. The CDR3 reads CASSKRDSPLHF. DNA of the CDR3: TGTGCCAGCAGCAAACGGGATTCACCCCTCCACTTT. Based on the CDR3 plus reference TRBV9 and TRBJ1-6, the full variable domain is DSGVTQTPKHLITATGQRVTLRCSPRSGDLSVYWYQQSLDQGLQFLIQYYNGEERAKGNILERFSAQQFPDLHSELNLSSLELGDSALYFCASSKRDSPLHFGNGTRLTVT.

The chain is built from TRBV29-1 and TRBJ2-1, with 16 bases aligning to TRBD2. CDR1 and CDR2 (germline): SQVTM, ANQGSEA. The junction had 5 bases not matched to a gene; V was cut back by 4 bases and J by 14 bases. This CDR3 region has 13 residues. The CDR3 DNA follows: TGCAGCGTTGTGGGACTAGCGGGGGGGTCGGAGTTCTTC. It is translated as CSVVGLAGGSEFF.

The CDR3 region is CASSFGDRLNYGYTF. The CDR3 DNA follows: TGTGCCAGCAGTTTCGGGGACAGATTGAACTATGGCTACACCTTC. The chain carries TRBV28 and TRBJ1-2, with 7 bases fitting TRBD1. Germline V lookup: CDR1 MDHEN, CDR2 SYDVKM. The J segment lost 2 bases and the V segment lost 3 bases, leaving 6 bases of the junction unmatched. This CDR3 region has 15 residues.

The CDR3: CASSLLVRTGELFF. DNA for the CDR3: TGTGCCAGCAGCCTGCTGGTGAGGACCGGGGAGCTGTTTTTT. The rearrangement joins TRBV11-1 to TRBJ2-2, with D uncertain. The CDR3 sequence is 14 residues long. The V gene lost 5 bases and the J gene lost 5 bases, with 12 bases spanning the gap. Germline CDR1 SGHAT, CDR2 FQDESV (reference sequence).

This clone was seen a few times. This chain uses TRBV2 with TRBJ2-1, with 7 bases identical to TRBD2. J was trimmed by 8 bases and V by 6 bases; bases with no gene match: 10. Germline CDR1 reads SNHLY; CDR2 reads FYNNEI. There are 14 residues in the CDR3. CDR3 residues: CASRGRESDDEQFF. CDR3 sequence (DNA): TGTGCCAGCAGAGGGCGGGAGTCAGACGATGAGCAGTTCTTC.

The rearrangement joins TRBV7-3 to TRBJ2-5, with D maybe TRBD1 (6 bases). V gave up 5 bases and J gave up 4 bases, with 17 bases separating them. Germline CDR1 SGHTA, CDR2 FQGTGA. The CDR3 contains 15 residues. CDR3 DNA sequence: TGTGCCAGCAGCGGGGCCAGGGGCGAGGGAGAGACCCAGTACTTC. Translated: CASSGARGEGETQYF.

This chain connects TRBV28 to TRBJ2-1, with D unresolved. This CDR3 is built from 16 residues. The V end lost 6 bases, the J end lost 0 bases, and 15 bases lay between the germline ends. CDR1 and CDR2 from the germline V gene are MDHEN and SYDVKM. Written as DNA, the CDR3 is TGTGCCAGCAGCCCTACAGCCTTCTACTCCTACAATGAGCAGTTCTTC. Translation gives CASSPTAFYSYNEQFF.

The gene calls are TRBV5-4 and TRBJ2-2, with D possibly TRBD1 on 6 matching bases. Per the germline V gene, CDR1 is SGHNT and CDR2 is YYREEE (reference sequence). V lost 0 bases, J lost 6 bases, and 9 bases lay in between. The CDR3 contains 14 residues. The CDR3 bases are TGTGCCAGCAGCTTGGACAGGGTTGCCGGGGAGCTGTTTTTT. Encoded protein: CASSLDRVAGELFF. The full variable domain, its missing parts supplied by reference TRBV5-4 and TRBJ2-2, is ETGVTQSPTHLIKTRGQQVTLRCSSQSGHNTVSWYQQALGQGPQFIFQYYREEENGRGNFPPRFSGLQFPNYSSELNVNALELDDSALYLCASSLDRVAGELFFGEGSRLTVL.

The rearrangement joins TRBV11-2 to TRBJ2-7; D is undetermined. Trimming shortened V by 4 bases and J by 4 bases, and 5 bases separated the two germline ends. Per germline, CDR1 SGHAT and CDR2 FQNNGV. The CDR3 length is 11 residues. Here the CDR3 DNA reads TGTGCCAGCAGCTCGGATTACGAGCAGTACTTC. This codes for CASSSDYEQYF.